These 27 T cell receptor beta chains came from one sample sequenced in a study of T cells in Graves' hyperthyroidism and ophthalmopathy. It was RNA transcripts that yielded the amplified TCR beta CDR3 regions. An initial round of RT-PCR targeting the TCR CDR3 relied on the HTBI primer set. One entry per CDR3 protein results from TCRdb running MiXCR on the multiplex PCR reads. The table records approximately 690,000 distinct CDR3 sequences, around 20% of them present only once. Specimen: blood. These receptors originate from a man younger than 40 with Graves' ophthalmopathy.

This chain links TRBV12-3 or TRBV12-4 with TRBJ1-2, with D maybe TRBD1 (6 bases). The length of the CDR3 is 14 residues. Trimming shortened V by 11 bases and J by 8 bases, and 24 bases separated the two germline ends. The CDR3 DNA sequence: TGTGCCGGCTCCACAACCTGGGCACAGGGAGGCTACACCTTC. Translated, it gives CAGSTTWAQGGYTF.

This clonotype was detected a few times. The CDR3: CASSYTKNTEAFF. The CDR3 DNA sequence: TGTGCCAGCAGTTACACCAAGAACACTGAAGCTTTCTTT. This chain uses TRBV6-5 with TRBJ1-1; D uncertain. The CDR3 spans 13 residues. Trimming stripped 2 bases from V and 1 base from J, with 5 bases between. From germline, CDR1 is MNHEY and CDR2 SVGAGI.

This clonotype was seen repeatedly, ten times or more. CDR3 sequence: CASSQGVGGEAFF. In DNA form, the CDR3 reads TGTGCCAGCAGCCAAGGAGTCGGAGGGGAAGCTTTCTTT. The chain combines TRBV14 with TRBJ1-1; D not resolved. V lost 1 base, J lost 8 bases, and 11 bases lay in between. CDR3 length: 13 residues. Germline V gives CDR1 SGHDN, CDR2 FVKESK.

This clonotype showed up just a few times. The chain couples TRBV4-3 to TRBJ1-2; D is unclear. Trimming shortened V by 6 bases and J by 8 bases, and 19 bases separated the two germline ends. CDR1 and CDR2 from the germline V gene are LGHNA and YSLEER. The CDR3 has 14 amino acids. The DNA for the CDR3 is TGCGCCAGCAGTCCCGGGAGGGAAGCTTTCGGCTACACCTTC. As protein: CASSPGREAFGYTF.

The gene calls are TRBV18 and TRBJ2-5, with TRBD1 matching 11 bases. The CDR3 consists of 16 residues. Looked up from germline, CDR1 is KGHSH and CDR2 is LQKENI. Germline trimming cut 0 bases from V and 5 bases from J; bases unmatched to any gene: 5. CDR3 nucleotide sequence: TGTGCCAGCTCACCACCAAGGACAGGGGGCGGGGAGACCCAGTACTTC. Protein: CASSPPRTGGGETQYF.

The V gene is TRBV5-8, the J gene TRBJ2-5, with TRBD2 matching 11 bases. In germline, CDR1 is SGHTS, CDR2 YDEGEE. Losses at the gene ends were 4 bases for V and 0 bases for J; bases not matched to a gene: 5. The CDR3 runs to 16 residues. CDR3 sequence: CASSPGLAADQETQYF. CDR3 bases: TGTGCCAGCAGCCCGGGACTAGCGGCGGACCAAGAGACCCAGTACTTC.

The rearrangement links TRBV12-3 or TRBV12-4 to TRBJ2-7, with 7 bases matching TRBD2. Trimming cost V 6 bases and J 6 bases; bases outside gene matches: 11. The CDR3 length is 14 residues. The CDR3 protein is CASSHKLGGSEQYF. CDR3 coding DNA: TGTGCCAGCAGCCATAAGTTGGGGGGGAGCGAGCAGTACTTC.

At least ten counts were recorded for this clonotype. This sequence joins TRBV20-1 and TRBJ2-1, with D tentatively TRBD1 or TRBD2 (5 bases each). V shed 1 base and J shed 7 bases, with 17 bases lying between them. Germline V CDR1 and CDR2: DFQATT, SNEGSKA (reference sequence). CDR3 length equals 15 residues. Written as DNA, the CDR3 is TGCAGTGCTAGAGTTGGCTCGGGACCGAGTAATGAGCAGTTCTTC. It is translated as CSARVGSGPSNEQFF.

The table lists this clonotype with many counts. The rearrangement uses TRBV5-5 and TRBJ2-1, with 9 positions matching TRBD1. V shed 0 bases and J 7 bases; nucleotides not matched to a gene: 5. The CDR3 runs to 15 residues. The germline V gene encodes CDR1 SGHKS and CDR2 YYEKEE (reference sequence). The CDR3 protein is CASSLEGQGWNEQFF. CDR3 in DNA: TGTGCCAGCAGCTTGGAGGGACAGGGTTGGAATGAGCAGTTCTTC.

The sample holds a few counts of this clonotype. The V gene is TRBV20-1, the J gene TRBJ2-7; TRBD2 aligns across 10 bases. Trimming at V came to 5 bases and at J to 7 bases, leaving 14 bases not matched to a gene. The CDR3 consists of 15 residues. CDR1 and CDR2 (germline): DFQATT, SNEGSKA (reference sequence). The chain's CDR3 is CSAGGGLAGAVEQYF. Here the CDR3 DNA reads TGCAGTGCTGGTGGAGGGCTAGCGGGAGCTGTGGAGCAGTACTTC.

This chain links TRBV28 with TRBJ2-7; D is possibly TRBD2 (6 bases). This CDR3 has 13 residues. Between the trimmed V and J ends, which lost 4 bases and 7 bases, there was a span of 14 bases. Looked up from germline, CDR1 is MDHEN and CDR2 is SYDVKM. The CDR3 reads CASSSQLAWEQYF. The CDR3 DNA reads as TGTGCCAGCAGTTCTCAGCTAGCGTGGGAGCAGTACTTC.

This sequence joins TRBV14 and TRBJ2-1, with D possibly matching TRBD1 (6 bases). This CDR3 comprises 18 residues. V was cut by 2 bases and J by 0 bases, with 17 bases left in between. In germline, CDR1 is SGHDN, CDR2 FVKESK. In DNA form, the CDR3 reads TGTGCCAGCAGCCAAAGGAGACGGCAGGGGAGCTCCTACAATGAGCAGTTCTTC. This sequence encodes CASSQRRRQGSSYNEQFF.

This clonotype was counted at least ten times. The chain recombines TRBV6-1 with TRBJ1-2; no clear D gene. Looked up from germline, CDR1 is MNHNS and CDR2 is SASEGT. This CDR3 has 19 amino acids. V dropped 2 bases and J dropped 5 bases, with 27 bases sitting between them. The CDR3 region is CASSEWRHYQSSRAYGYTF. Written as DNA, the CDR3 is TGTGCCAGCAGTGAATGGAGGCACTACCAAAGTAGTAGGGCATATGGCTACACCTTC.

This clonotype was recorded at least ten times. J is TRBJ1-2 and V is TRBV20-1, with 7 bases identical to TRBD1. The V segment lost 2 bases and the J segment 2 bases; nucleotides outside the gene matches: 8. The V gene's germline CDR1 is DFQATT and CDR2 SNEGSKA (reference sequence). The CDR3 contains 15 residues. CDR3 protein: CSARPPTGRNYGYTF. Here the CDR3 DNA reads TGCAGTGCTAGACCGCCGACAGGGCGGAACTATGGCTACACCTTC.

This clonotype was picked up many times. The genes are TRBV6-1 and TRBJ1-1, with a tentative D call TRBD1 (6 bases). The V and J ends lost 5 bases and 2 bases respectively, with 9 bases between them. The CDR3 loop spans 13 amino acids. From germline, CDR1 is MNHNS and CDR2 SASEGT. CDR3 protein: CASSRGANTEAFF. The CDR3 DNA sequence: TGTGCCAGCAGTCGGGGGGCTAACACTGAAGCTTTCTTT.

This clonotype was detected many times. The V and J genes are TRBV11-2 and TRBJ1-1, with D possibly matching TRBD1 (6 bases). Germline assignment: CDR1 SGHAT and CDR2 FQNNGV. This CDR3 is 14 amino acids long. The V end lost 0 bases, the J end lost 5 bases, and 10 bases lay between the germline ends. The CDR3 spells CASSLEGARTEAFF. CDR3 DNA: TGTGCCAGCAGCTTAGAGGGGGCGCGAACTGAAGCTTTCTTT.

V usage is TRBV5-1 and J usage is TRBJ2-3; TRBD1 or TRBD2 may be the D gene (5 bases each). Germline CDR1 is SGHRS and CDR2 is YFSETQ. The CDR3 is made up of 16 amino acids. Trimming cost V 3 bases and J 1 base, with 15 bases left between them. CDR3 protein: CASSWGPAGGTDTQYF. The CDR3 coding sequence is TGCGCCAGCAGCTGGGGCCCCGCCGGGGGCACAGATACGCAGTATTTT.

J is TRBJ2-1 and V is TRBV28; TRBD2 agrees at 10 bases. The J segment lost 7 bases and the V segment lost 8 bases, leaving 8 bases of the junction unmatched. Germline V gene sequence: CDR1 MDHEN, CDR2 SYDVKM. The CDR3 is 14 amino acids. The CDR3, as DNA: TGTGCCAGCCGCCCTAGCGGGAGTCGAAATGAGCAGTTCTTC. Translation gives CASRPSGSRNEQFF. The full variable domain, completed using reference TRBV28 and TRBJ2-1, is DVKVTQSSRYLVKRTGEKVFLECVQDMDHENMFWYRQDPGLGLRLIYFSYDVKMKEKGDIPEGYSVSREKKERFSLILESASTNQTSMYLCASRPSGSRNEQFFGPGTRLTVL.

The CDR3 sequence is CASSTAPRDLNQPQHF. For the CDR3, the DNA is TGTGCCAGCAGTACGGCTCCCAGGGACCTCAATCAGCCCCAGCATTTT. V and J are TRBV28 and TRBJ1-5, with D possibly being TRBD1 (5 bases). The CDR3 is 16 amino acids. V lost 5 bases to trimming and J lost 3 bases, with 17 bases between them. CDR1 and CDR2 from the germline V gene are MDHEN and SYDVKM. Full variable domain (remainder filled in from reference TRBV28 and TRBJ1-5): DVKVTQSSRYLVKRTGEKVFLECVQDMDHENMFWYRQDPGLGLRLIYFSYDVKMKEKGDIPEGYSVSREKKERFSLILESASTNQTSMYLCASSTAPRDLNQPQHFGDGTRLSIL.

This clonotype was seen many times. The chain carries TRBV2 and TRBJ2-7; TRBD2 matches 8 bases. Germline CDR1 and CDR2: SNHLY and FYNNEI. J was trimmed by 2 bases and V by 0 bases; bases with no gene match: 3. The CDR3 totals 15 residues. The DNA of the CDR3 is TGTGCCAGCAGTGAAGCTAGCGGGGTTGCCTACGAGCAGTACTTC. This encodes CASSEASGVAYEQYF.

This chain connects TRBV19 to TRBJ2-1, with 13 bases that match TRBD2. CDR1 and CDR2 from the germline V gene are LNHDA and SQIVND (reference sequence). V lost 8 bases to trimming and J lost 9 bases; unmatched junction nucleotides: 7. The CDR3 consists of 14 residues. This chain's CDR3 is CASHTSGRGSEQFF. DNA for the CDR3: TGTGCCAGTCATACTAGCGGGAGGGGGAGTGAGCAGTTCTTC.

Comments on this clonotype: Being one base from a much bigger clone, this may be a read error. The conserved phenylalanine or tryptophan is not found at the CDR3 terminus, so this likely reflects a read error. The chain joins TRBV13 to TRBJ2-3, with TRBD2 matching 8 bases. In germline, CDR1 is PRHDT, CDR2 FYEKMQ (reference sequence). There are 15 residues in the CDR3. The V segment lost 3 bases and the J segment 1 base; nucleotides outside the gene matches: 3. Here the CDR3 DNA reads TGTGCCAGCAGCTTGAGGCGGGAGGGCACAGATACGCAGTATTCT. This translates into CASSLRREGTDTQYS.

The chain uses TRBV6-1 and TRBJ1-5; 8 bases line up with TRBD1. The germline gives CDR1 MNHNS, CDR2 SASEGT. The CDR3 runs 14 residues. With 11 bases clipped from V and 7 bases from J, the junction kept 13 bases outside the gene matches. This CDR3 is CAARTAGGGQPQHF. The CDR3 DNA follows: TGTGCCGCGAGAACTGCAGGGGGCGGGCAGCCCCAGCATTTT.

This clonotype was counted a few times. This chain uses TRBV19 with TRBJ1-1; TRBD1 aligns across 12 bases. Looked up from germline, CDR1 is LNHDA and CDR2 is SQIVND (reference sequence). This CDR3 has 17 residues. Trimming cost V 5 bases and J 5 bases; bases outside gene matches: 12. CDR3 in DNA: TGTGCCAGTAGTGGCAAGTGGGGACAGGGGGCCCGAACTGAAGCTTTCTTT. Protein: CASSGKWGQGARTEAFF.

A few counts support this clonotype. The chain recombines TRBV3-1 with TRBJ1-2, with D uncertain. V was clipped by 4 bases and J by 1 base, with 13 bases between them. This CDR3 spans 15 amino acids. Germline V gene sequence: CDR1 LGHDT, CDR2 YNNKEL (reference sequence). The CDR3, as DNA: TGTGCCAGCAGCCCTATTTATAATGTTAACTATGGCTACACCTTC. It yields the protein CASSPIYNVNYGYTF.

This clonotype was seen at least ten times. The gene calls are TRBV9 and TRBJ2-1; weak D call: TRBD2 (5 bases). The ends were cut back, 0 bases at V and 4 bases at J, with 8 bases in the middle. CDR3 length: 14 amino acids. The V gene's germline CDR1 is SGDLS and CDR2 YYNGEE. The CDR3 reads CASSVEGSYNEQFF. DNA for the CDR3: TGTGCCAGCAGCGTAGAAGGGAGTTACAATGAGCAGTTCTTC.

This clonotype was detected a few times. This rearrangement joins TRBV9 to TRBJ2-5; 7 bases align to TRBD1. The J segment lost 4 bases and the V segment lost 0 bases, leaving 12 bases of the junction unmatched. This CDR3 is built from 17 residues. Germline V gene lookup returns CDR1 SGDLS and CDR2 YYNGEE. The CDR3 DNA is TGTGCCAGCAGCGTAGATGCAGGTGGCAGGGGGTTAGAGACCCAGTACTTC. Residues: CASSVDAGGRGLETQYF.